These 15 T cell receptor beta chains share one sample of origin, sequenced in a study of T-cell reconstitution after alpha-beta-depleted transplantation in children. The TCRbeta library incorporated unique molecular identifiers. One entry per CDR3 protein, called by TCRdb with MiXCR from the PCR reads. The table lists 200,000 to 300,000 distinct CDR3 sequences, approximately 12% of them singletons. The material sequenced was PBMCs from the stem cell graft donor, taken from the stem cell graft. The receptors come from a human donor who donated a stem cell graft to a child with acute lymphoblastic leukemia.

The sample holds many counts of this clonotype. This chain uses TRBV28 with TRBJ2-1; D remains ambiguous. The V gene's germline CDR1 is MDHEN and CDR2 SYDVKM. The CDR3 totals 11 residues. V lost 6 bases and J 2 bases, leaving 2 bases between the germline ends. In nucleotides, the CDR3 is TGTGCCAGCAGAACCTACAATGAGCAGTTCTTC. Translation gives CASRTYNEQFF.

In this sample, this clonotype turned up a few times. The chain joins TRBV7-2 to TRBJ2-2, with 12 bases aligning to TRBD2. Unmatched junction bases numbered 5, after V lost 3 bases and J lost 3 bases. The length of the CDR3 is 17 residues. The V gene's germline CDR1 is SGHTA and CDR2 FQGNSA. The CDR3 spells CASSFPSGRADTGELFF. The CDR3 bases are TGTGCCAGCAGCTTTCCTAGCGGGAGGGCTGACACCGGGGAGCTGTTTTTT.

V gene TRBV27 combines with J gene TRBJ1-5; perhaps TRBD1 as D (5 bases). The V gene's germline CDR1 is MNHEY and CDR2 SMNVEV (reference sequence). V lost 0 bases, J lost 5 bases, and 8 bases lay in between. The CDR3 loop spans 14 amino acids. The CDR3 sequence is CASSLSAGYQPQHF. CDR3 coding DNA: TGTGCCAGCAGTTTATCGGCAGGGTATCAGCCCCAGCATTTT.

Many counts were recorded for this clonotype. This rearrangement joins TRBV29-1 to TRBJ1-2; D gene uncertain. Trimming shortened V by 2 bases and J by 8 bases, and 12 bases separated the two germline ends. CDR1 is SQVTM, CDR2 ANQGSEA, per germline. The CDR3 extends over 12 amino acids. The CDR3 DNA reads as TGCAGCGTTGAAACCGGGGAAGGCGGCTACACCTTC. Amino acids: CSVETGEGGYTF.

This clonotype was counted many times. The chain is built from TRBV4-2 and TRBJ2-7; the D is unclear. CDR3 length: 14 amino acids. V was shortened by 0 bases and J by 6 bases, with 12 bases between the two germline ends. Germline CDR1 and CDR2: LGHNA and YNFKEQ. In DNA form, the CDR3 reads TGTGCCAGCAGCCAAGATCCGGCGGAAATCGAGCAGTACTTC. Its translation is CASSQDPAEIEQYF.

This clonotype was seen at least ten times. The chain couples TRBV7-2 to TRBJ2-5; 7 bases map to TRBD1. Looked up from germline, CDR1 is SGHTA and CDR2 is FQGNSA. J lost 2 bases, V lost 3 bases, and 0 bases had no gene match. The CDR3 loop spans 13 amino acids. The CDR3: CASSLGQQETQYF. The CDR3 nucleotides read TGTGCCAGCAGCTTGGGACAGCAAGAGACCCAGTACTTC.

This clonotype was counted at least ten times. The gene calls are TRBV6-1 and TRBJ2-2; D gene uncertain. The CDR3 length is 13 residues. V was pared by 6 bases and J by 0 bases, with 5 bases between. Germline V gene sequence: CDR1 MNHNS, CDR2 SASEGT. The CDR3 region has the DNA TGTGCCAGCAGGGAGACGAACACCGGGGAGCTGTTTTTT. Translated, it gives CASRETNTGELFF.

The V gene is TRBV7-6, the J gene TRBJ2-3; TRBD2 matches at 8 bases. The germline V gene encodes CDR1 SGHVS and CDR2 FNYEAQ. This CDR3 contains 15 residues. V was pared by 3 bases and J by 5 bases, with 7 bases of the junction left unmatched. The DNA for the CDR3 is TGTGCCAGCAGCTTCCCCCGGGCGGGGGGAGATACGCAGTATTTT. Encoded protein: CASSFPRAGGDTQYF.

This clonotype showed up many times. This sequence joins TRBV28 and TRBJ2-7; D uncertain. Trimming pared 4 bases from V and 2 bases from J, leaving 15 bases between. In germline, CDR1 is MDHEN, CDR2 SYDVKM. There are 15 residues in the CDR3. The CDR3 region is CASSSLTVDTYEQYF. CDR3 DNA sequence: TGTGCCAGCAGTTCCCTCACAGTGGATACCTACGAGCAGTACTTC.

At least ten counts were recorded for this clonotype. The CDR3 here is CASSGSGAEQFF. The CDR3 DNA sequence: TGTGCCAGCAGTGGCAGCGGGGCTGAGCAGTTCTTC. The chain employs TRBV12-3 or TRBV12-4 and TRBJ2-1, with 7 bases lining up with TRBD2. Losses at the gene ends were 5 bases for V and 9 bases for J; bases not matched to a gene: 4. CDR3 size: 12 residues.

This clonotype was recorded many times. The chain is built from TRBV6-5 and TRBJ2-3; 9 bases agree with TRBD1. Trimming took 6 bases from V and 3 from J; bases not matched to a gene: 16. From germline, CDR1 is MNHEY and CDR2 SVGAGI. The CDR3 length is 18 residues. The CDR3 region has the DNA TGTGCCAGCAGCGGGCGTGCGCGGACAGGGGTGAGGACAGATACGCAGTATTTT. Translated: CASSGRARTGVRTDTQYF.

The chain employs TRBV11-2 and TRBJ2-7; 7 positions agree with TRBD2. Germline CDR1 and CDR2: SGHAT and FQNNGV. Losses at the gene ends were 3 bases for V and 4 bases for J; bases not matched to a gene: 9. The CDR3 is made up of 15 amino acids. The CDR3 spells CASSFGLGGGYEQYF. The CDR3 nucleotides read TGTGCCAGCAGCTTCGGTCTGGGGGGAGGGTACGAGCAGTACTTC. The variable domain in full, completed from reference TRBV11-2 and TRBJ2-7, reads EAGVAQSPRYKIIEKRQSVAFWCNPISGHATLYWYQQILGQGPKLLIQFQNNGVVDDSQLPKDRFSAERLKGVDSTLKIQPAKLEDSAVYLCASSFGLGGGYEQYFGPGTRLTVT.

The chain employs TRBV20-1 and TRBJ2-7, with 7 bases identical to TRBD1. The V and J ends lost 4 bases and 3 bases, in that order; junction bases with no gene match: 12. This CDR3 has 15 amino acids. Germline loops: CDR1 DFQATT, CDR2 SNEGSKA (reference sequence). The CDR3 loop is CSATARTTGSYEQYF. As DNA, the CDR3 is TGCAGTGCTACGGCTAGGACGACAGGGAGCTACGAGCAGTACTTC.

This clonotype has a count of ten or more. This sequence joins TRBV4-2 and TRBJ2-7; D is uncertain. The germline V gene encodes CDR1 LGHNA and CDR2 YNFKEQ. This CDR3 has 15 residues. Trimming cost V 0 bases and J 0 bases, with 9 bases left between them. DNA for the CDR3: TGTGCCAGCAGCCAAGAATTACGCCACTCCTACGAGCAGTACTTC. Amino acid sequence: CASSQELRHSYEQYF.

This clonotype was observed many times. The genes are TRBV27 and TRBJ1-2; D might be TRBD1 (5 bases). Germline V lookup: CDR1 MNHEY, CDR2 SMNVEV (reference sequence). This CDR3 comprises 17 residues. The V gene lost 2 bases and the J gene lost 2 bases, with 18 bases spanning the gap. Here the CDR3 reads CASSLSAGQYSNYGYTF. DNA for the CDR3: TGTGCCAGCAGTTTAAGTGCAGGGCAATACTCCAACTATGGCTACACCTTC.